This T cell receptor (beta chain) comes out of a study of T-cell reconstitution after alpha-beta-depleted transplantation in children (dated by TCRdb to about 2016). General notes on the study: T-cell immune reconstitution after TCRalphabeta/CD19-depleted allogeneic hematopoietic cell transplantation in children was quantitatively tracked in the study by means of TCR repertoire profiling.

Regarding this clonotype: This receptor's antigen is unknown. Base-call qualities are not available, and no considerably larger clone is one nucleotide away.

The paper's findings and limits, for the study overall: Apparently early alphabetaT-cell count recovery about two months after transplant reportedly relied on only several hundred rapidly expanded clones derived from non-depleted graft cells. In some patients, high TCRbeta diversity at day 60 was attributed to recipient T cells and intrathymic progenitors that had survived conditioning. The frequencies of hyperexpanded clones fell over the following months, and after one year, T-cell counts and TCRbeta diversity were mostly attributed to newly produced T cells.

The library was produced with PCR. Sequencing used an Illumina HiSeq 2500. To normalize quantification of the TCRbeta repertoire, the TCR libraries were built with molecular barcoding that relied on unique molecular identifiers. TCRdb trimmed the raw reads at Q25, called clones with MiXCR and kept productive beta chains. Every entry covers one CDR3 protein and lists the most common genes and DNA from its rows. This sample lists 450,000 to 600,000 distinct CDR3 sequences; 13% were detected once. The ten largest make up roughly 2.3% of the sample. Looking up the germline V gene yields CDR1 SQVTM and CDR2 ANQGSEA. Trimmed from V: 5 bases; trimmed from J: 7 bases; junction bases lacking a gene match: 23. Including the terminal cysteine and phenylalanine, the CDR3 comprises 18 residues. Only the CDR3 part of the read is kept: 54 bases, read in frame from the first base. The treatment or condition label corresponds to: allogeneic hematopoietic cell transplantation with graft depleted of TCRalphabeta T cells and CD19 B cells. The transplant recipients were children given TCRalphabeta/CD19-depleted allogeneic hematopoietic cell grafts.

This receptor was obtained from a male patient younger than 18 who had a stem cell transplant for acute myeloid leukemia, so the T cells may come from the graft donor. The rearrangement combines TRBV29-1 with TRBJ2-7; 10 of the junction bases match TRBD2. The starting material was PBMCs, mostly from graft donor cells, obtained 360 days after TCRalphabeta/CD19-depleted stem cell transplant. The encoded CDR3 is CSVLRPGQKLAGRDEQYF. The nucleotide sequence reads TGCAGCGTTTTAAGACCGGGACAGAAACTAGCGGGGAGGGATGAGCAGTACTTC.